Shown below are 7 T cell receptor beta chains from a single sample sequenced in a study of blood T cell repertoires in COVID-19. TCRdb's table, derived via immunoSEQ multiplex PCR, lists solely in-frame clones and lacks some. The sample lists a few hundred thousand clones, roughly 86% occurring once. Sequenced: peripheral blood. These receptor sequences come from a human donor in a cohort sampled during active COVID-19.

The chain has TRBV10-3 and TRBJ2-3, with D possibly being TRBD2 (5 bases). The CDR3 consists of 14 residues. V gave up 6 bases and J gave up 1 base, with 11 bases separating them. From germline, CDR1 is ENHRY and CDR2 SYGVKD. CDR3 sequence reads: CAIRESGGTDTQYF. CDR3 DNA sequence: TGTGCCATCAGGGAGAGCGGTGGCACAGATACGCAGTATTTT.

CDR3 sequence reads: CASSDSVWGPMNTEAFF. The CDR3, as DNA: TGTGCCAGCAGTGACTCGGTGTGGGGGCCCATGAACACTGAAGCTTTCTTT. The chain is built from TRBV6-4 and TRBJ1-1; a possible D gene is TRBD1 (6 bases). This CDR3 contains 17 residues. CDR1 is MRHNA, CDR2 SNTAGT, per germline. With 0 bases removed from V and 0 bases from J, the gap between germline ends came to 14 bases.

The chain recombines TRBV12-2 with TRBJ1-1; the D call in the table, TRBD1, was not verified against the DNA. TRBV12-2 is shown as a pseudogene. The CDR3 is made up of 17 amino acids. The CDR3: CASRLGLWASSNTEAFF. The CDR3 DNA sequence: TGTGCAAGTCGCTTAGGGTTATGGGCCTCCTCGAACACTGAAGCTTTCTTT.

The rearrangement links TRBV28 to TRBJ1-2, with a tentative D call TRBD1 (5 bases). Trimming pared 5 bases from V and 2 bases from J, leaving 15 bases between. The germline V gene has CDR1 MDHEN and CDR2 SYDVKM. There are 15 residues in the CDR3. CDR3 nucleotide sequence: TGTGCCAGCAGTCCAACATGGGGGGAGAACTATGGCTACACCTTC. This sequence encodes CASSPTWGENYGYTF.

This sequence joins TRBV6-5 and TRBJ1-1; the D is unclear. The length of the CDR3 is 14 residues. V lost 6 bases and J 1 base, leaving 12 bases between the germline ends. Germline CDR1 reads MNHEY; CDR2 reads SVGAGI. The CDR3 here is CASRLVRGNTEAFF. The CDR3 region has the DNA TGTGCCAGCAGGCTAGTCAGAGGGAACACTGAAGCTTTCTTT.

CDR3 amino acids: CASSQMPSATYNEQFF. The CDR3 DNA reads TGTGCCAGCAGCCAGATGCCTAGCGCAACCTACAATGAGCAGTTCTTC. V and J are TRBV3-1 (or the pseudogene TRBV3-2) and TRBJ2-1; D possibly corresponds to TRBD2 (6 bases). The CDR3 spans 16 residues. Germline loops: CDR1 LGHDT, CDR2 YNNKEL (reference sequence). V dropped 3 bases and J dropped 2 bases, with 14 bases sitting between them.

The rearrangement links TRBV7-9 to TRBJ1-1; D remains unclear. This CDR3 contains 18 residues. Germline CDR1 reads SEHNR; CDR2 reads FQNEAQ (reference sequence). The V end was cut by 4 bases, the J end by 0 bases, with 21 bases between. The DNA of the CDR3 is TGTGCCAGCAGCTCCACGGGGAAAGGTGGGGTGATGAACACTGAAGCTTTCTTT. Protein: CASSSTGKGGVMNTEAFF.